Listed below are T cell receptor beta chains from one sample, sequenced in a study of cytomegalovirus exposure and HLA in healthy donors. Repertoires were generated with immunoSEQ multiplex PCR, while TCRdb's copy carries only in-frame clones and drops some. The repertoire holds 150,000 to 200,000 clones, with about four fifths as singletons. Material: PBMCs. The receptors come from a woman aged 45-65 years in good health and CMV-seronegative. Each CDR3 is given with its conserved first and last residue. The D gene is left open where the match is weak. Clone size is not always given. Where it is, it says once, few, many or a class for expanded clones.

j_call d_call v_call clone_size cdr3_aa cdr3_nt
TRBJ1-1 TRBD1 TRBV20-1 - CSATGATQAFF TGCAGTGCCACAGGGGCGACACAAGCTTTCTTT
TRBJ2-2 TRBD2 TRBV4-2 once CASSQGLAGNTGELFF TGTGCCAGCAGCCAAGGACTAGCGGGAAACACCGGGGAGCTGTTTTTT
TRBJ1-5 TRBD1 TRBV27 - CASRMDRGLDQPQHF TGTGCCAGCAGGATGGACAGGGGGCTTGATCAGCCCCAGCATTTT
TRBJ1-2 TRBD1 TRBV27 - CASSTGTGAYYGYTF TGTGCCAGCAGCACCGGGACAGGGGCCTACTATGGCTACACCTTC
TRBJ2-2 TRBD2 TRBV2 few CASRREGANTGELFF TGTGCCAGCAGGAGGGAGGGCGCGAACACCGGGGAGCTGTTTTTT
TRBJ1-1 TRBD1 TRBV15 few CATSRRTGEAFF TGTGCCACCAGCAGAAGGACAGGCGAAGCTTTCTTT
TRBJ2-2 TRBD1 TRBV6-1 - CASSGRPGTAAGELFF TGTGCCAGCAGTGGCCGACCCGGGACAGCGGCCGGGGAGCTGTTTTTT
TRBJ2-1 - TRBV7-2 once CASSFPRQVVDEQFF TGTGCCAGCAGCTTCCCTAGACAGGTAGTGGATGAGCAGTTCTTC
TRBJ2-7 - TRBV4-3 - CASSQEASVAYEQYF TGCGCCAGCAGCCAAGAGGCTAGCGTAGCCTACGAGCAGTACTTC
TRBJ1-2 - TRBV12-5 once CASGLGDRRNYGYTF TGTGCTAGTGGTTTGGGCGACAGGAGAAACTATGGCTACACCTTC
TRBJ1-5 - TRBV28 - CASSQGIDQPQHF TGTGCCAGCAGTCAGGGGATCGATCAGCCCCAGCATTTT
TRBJ2-7 TRBD2 TRBV10-3 - CAISRHREDEQYF TGTGCCATCTCTCGACACCGGGAGGACGAGCAGTACTTC
TRBJ2-2 TRBD1 TRBV11-2 - CASRRTGGTGELFF TGTGCCAGCAGGAGGACAGGGGGTACCGGGGAGCTGTTTTTT
TRBJ2-1 - TRBV18 - CASSPDGRGYEQFF TGTGCCAGCTCACCGGACGGCAGGGGCTATGAGCAGTTCTTC
TRBJ2-5 TRBD2 TRBV6-5 few CASSYWVAGGQETQYF TGTGCCAGCAGTTACTGGGTAGCGGGAGGGCAAGAGACCCAGTACTTC
TRBJ1-2 TRBD1 TRBV10-3 - CAIQGQGENGYTF TGTGCCATCCAGGGACAGGGTGAAAATGGCTACACCTTC
TRBJ1-2 - TRBV6-5 - CASSSPTLSRGYTF TGTGCCAGCAGTTCCCCGACACTCTCGAGAGGCTACACCTTC
TRBJ2-3 - TRBV28 - CATWASASTDTQYF TGTGCCACGTGGGCTAGCGCGAGCACAGATACGCAGTATTTT
TRBJ2-3 - TRBV6-1 - CASRGHRDTQYF TGTGCCAGCCGAGGCCACCGGGATACGCAGTATTTT
TRBJ2-3 TRBD1 TRBV2 - CASPGQGALDTQYF TGTGCCAGCCCGGGACAGGGGGCATTAGATACGCAGTATTTT
TRBJ2-6 - TRBV19 - CASSPQPDSGANVLTF TGTGCCAGTAGTCCTCAACCAGACTCTGGGGCCAACGTCCTGACTTTC
TRBJ2-7 - TRBV2 - CASHRETGVRDEQYF TGTGCCAGCCACCGGGAGACGGGTGTAAGGGACGAGCAGTACTTC
TRBJ2-7 TRBD2 TRBV6-1 few CASTGGRDHYEQYF TGTGCCAGCACGGGGGGGCGCGACCACTACGAGCAGTACTTC
TRBJ1-5 - TRBV12-5 - CASGLAFGGVSNQPQHF TGTGCTAGTGGTTTGGCCTTTGGAGGAGTTAGCAATCAGCCCCAGCATTTT
TRBJ1-1 - TRBV29-1 - CSVERAGRNTEAFF TGCAGCGTTGAAAGGGCGGGGAGGAACACTGAAGCTTTCTTT
TRBJ2-7 - TRBV5-1 - CASSLEIAAPYEQYF TGCGCCAGCAGCTTGGAAATAGCGGCTCCCTACGAGCAGTACTTC
TRBJ2-7 - TRBV2 - CASLQGHSYEQYF TGTGCCTCCCTTCAGGGGCACTCCTACGAGCAGTACTTC
TRBJ2-3 - TRBV6-5 - CASRSADTSTDTQYF TGTGCCAGCCGATCAGCCGACACTAGCACAGATACGCAGTATTTT